These 6 T cell receptor beta chains came from one sample sequenced in a study of T cells in Graves' hyperthyroidism and ophthalmopathy. RNA transcripts served as the template for amplifying TCR beta CDR3 regions. The HTBI primer set was used in a first-round RT-PCR of the TCR CDR3. TCRdb itself ran the multiplex PCR reads through MiXCR, one entry per CDR3 protein. This table holds approximately 400,000 distinct CDR3 sequences, about 14% found once. Input material: blood. Receptors were obtained from a man aged 50 or older with Graves' ophthalmopathy.

This clonotype was seen repeatedly, ten times or more. The rearrangement uses TRBV7-8 and TRBJ2-7; either TRBD1 or TRBD2 may supply D (7 bases each). Per the germline V gene, CDR1 is SGHVS and CDR2 is FQNEAQ. Trimming shortened V by 2 bases and J by 3 bases, and 17 bases separated the two germline ends. The CDR3 extends over 16 amino acids. DNA of the CDR3: TGTGCCAGCAGCTTACCAGGGGGGGAGGCAGGCTACGAGCAGTACTTC. Amino acid sequence: CASSLPGGEAGYEQYF.

The gene calls are TRBV5-1 and TRBJ2-5, with D perhaps TRBD2 (6 bases). Deletions cut 2 bases from V and 1 base from J, with 12 bases between. CDR1 and CDR2 from the germline V gene are SGHRS and YFSETQ. The CDR3 is 15 residues long. In DNA, the CDR3 is TGCGCCAGCAGCTTTGATCCAGCGGGCCAAGAGACCCAGTACTTC. The encoded protein is CASSFDPAGQETQYF.

This clonotype has more than one count but fewer than ten. V is TRBV20-1 and J is TRBJ2-1; TRBD1 might be the D (5 bases). Germline V gene lookup returns CDR1 DFQATT and CDR2 SNEGSKA (reference sequence). The V and J ends lost 3 bases and 5 bases respectively, with 11 bases between them. CDR3 length equals 13 residues. In nucleotides, the CDR3 is TGCAGTGCTAGCAGGGTTGTGAACAATGAGCAGTTCTTC. The encoded protein is CSASRVVNNEQFF.

At least ten counts were recorded for this clonotype. The chain has TRBV18 and TRBJ2-3, with 7 bases aligning to TRBD2. V shed 4 bases and J 5 bases; nucleotides not matched to a gene: 9. The CDR3 runs 15 residues. Per germline, CDR1 KGHSH and CDR2 LQKENI. In DNA, the CDR3 is TGTGCCAGCTCACTTGACGGACTAGTGATAGATACGCAGTATTTT. It codes for CASSLDGLVIDTQYF.

This clonotype was found a few times. The CDR3 protein is CSVEPYRAHGGFETQYF. CDR3 in DNA: TGCAGCGTTGAACCCTACCGGGCCCACGGGGGCTTTGAGACCCAGTACTTC. The gene calls are TRBV29-1 and TRBJ2-5; possibly TRBD1 or TRBD2 for D (6 bases each). Looked up from germline, CDR1 is SQVTM and CDR2 is ANQGSEA. This CDR3 contains 17 residues. V shed 2 bases and J shed 5 bases, with 24 bases lying between them.

J is TRBJ2-2 and V is TRBV5-4; 9 bases match TRBD2. The CDR3 totals 17 residues. Germline CDR1 and CDR2: SGHNT and YYREEE (reference sequence). Unmatched junction bases numbered 11, after V lost 4 bases and J lost 4 bases. The CDR3 nucleotides are TGTGCCAGCAGCGGCGGGAGGGGAGGGGGCGGCACCGGGGAGCTGTTTTTT. Translation: CASSGGRGGGGTGELFF.